A selection of T cell receptor beta chains follows, all from one sample in a study. TCRdb used MiXCR to reprocess the 5' RACE reads, holding one entry per CDR3 protein. The sample records approximately 7,100 distinct CDR3 sequences, about three quarters being singletons. What was sequenced was tumor-infiltrating Tregs sorted from the breast tumor. These receptors were collected from a female donor with breast cancer. CDR3s include the opening cysteine and the closing phenylalanine or tryptophan. D genes are given only for firm matches. A clone size is listed for some rows: how often the clone was seen (once, few, many), or a class if it is expanded.

j_call d_call clone_size v_call cdr3_nt cdr3_aa
TRBJ2-7 TRBD1 NA TRBV15 TGTGCCACCAGCAGAGACAGGGGGTCCTACGAGCAGTACTTC CATSRDRGSYEQYF
TRBJ2-1 NA NA TRBV7-3 TGTGCCAGCAGCTTAACTCGGGCTCTGGGTTACAATGAGCAGTTCTTC CASSLTRALGYNEQFF
TRBJ2-2 TRBD2 NA TRBV11-3 TGTGCCAGCAGTCCTCCTAGCGGGGGGACCGGGGAGCTGTTTTTT CASSPPSGGTGELFF
TRBJ2-7 TRBD2 NA TRBV20-1 TGCAGTGCTGTGGGACTAGCGGGCCTCTACGAGCAGTACTTC CSAVGLAGLYEQYF
TRBJ1-2 NA NA TRBV7-2 TGTGCCAGCAGCGCCACTGAGAACTATGGCTACACCTTC CASSATENYGYTF
TRBJ1-1 NA NA TRBV7-7 TGTGCTAGCAGCTTGAGGGGGGACACTGAAGCTTTCTTT CASSLRGDTEAFF
TRBJ1-6 NA NA TRBV12-3/TRBV12-4 TGTGCCAGCAGTTTAGCGGGGGGCGCGAATTCACCCCTCCACTTT CASSLAGGANSPLHF
TRBJ2-3 NA NA TRBV5-1 TGCGCCAGCAGCTTGGGTACGCGGGACGGAGCAGATACGCAGTATTTT CASSLGTRDGADTQYF
TRBJ1-1 TRBD1 NA TRBV5-1 TGCGCCAGCAGGTTGGGACAGGGGAGTGCTTTCTTT CASRLGQGSAFF
TRBJ1-2 NA once TRBV20-1 TGCAGTGCCGGGGGAGGAGAGATCTTCAACTATGGCTACACCTTC CSAGGGEIFNYGYTF
TRBJ2-3 TRBD2 NA TRBV29-1 TGCAGCGTTCAGGGGACTAGCGGGGGGGCCGGGACAGATACGCAGTATTTT CSVQGTSGGAGTDTQYF
TRBJ1-1 NA NA TRBV30 TGTGCCTGGAGCGCCATGTTTCGGGCTTTCTTT CAWSAMFRAFF
TRBJ2-1 TRBD2 NA TRBV9 TGTGCCAGCAGCGGACTAGCGGGGAACTACAATGAGCAGTTCTTC CASSGLAGNYNEQFF
TRBJ2-1 NA once TRBV20-1 TGCAGTGCTAGTCTCACCGCTGAGGGTGAGCAGTTCTTC CSASLTAEGEQFF
TRBJ2-6 NA NA TRBV25-1 TGTGCCAGCAGTGAAAGCCCCCTCTCTGGGGCCAACGTCCTGACTTTC CASSESPLSGANVLTF
TRBJ2-3 NA NA TRBV29-1 TGCAGCGTTGTCTCCCCTAGCACCGGGGCCACAGATACGCAGTATTTT CSVVSPSTGATDTQYF
TRBJ2-3 TRBD1 NA TRBV4-2 TGTGCCAGCAGCCGAGCTGGGACAGGGACTAGCACAGATACGCAGTATTTT CASSRAGTGTSTDTQYF
TRBJ2-7 TRBD2 NA TRBV6-6 TGTGCCAGCAGCCCCGGGGCTAGCGGGACTGACTACGAGCAGTACTTC CASSPGASGTDYEQYF
TRBJ1-1 NA NA TRBV5-1 TGCGCCAGCAGCTTGGCCGGGACGAACACTGAAGCTTTCTTT CASSLAGTNTEAFF
TRBJ2-1 NA once TRBV4-2 TGTGCCAGCAGCCAAGATCACCGGGGGGCAAGGAATGAGCAGTTCTTC CASSQDHRGARNEQFF
TRBJ2-1 NA NA TRBV10-1 TGCGCCAGCAGTGAGAGGGGGAGCTCCTACAATGAGCAGTTCTTC CASSERGSSYNEQFF
TRBJ2-3 TRBD2 few TRBV5-1 TGCGCCAGCAAGGCGGGAGGTCTCACAGATACGCAGTATTTT CASKAGGLTDTQYF
TRBJ1-2 NA few TRBV29-1 TGCAGCGTTGAAGTGGGGGATGGCTACACCTTC CSVEVGDGYTF
TRBJ1-6 NA NA TRBV20-1 TGCAGTGCTAGAGGAGATCAGGGCCGGGGGGGGTCACCCCTCCACTTT CSARGDQGRGGSPLHF
TRBJ2-1 NA NA TRBV6-2/TRBV6-3 TGTGCCAGCAGTTTCACCGGGACAACTAATGAGCAGTTCTTC CASSFTGTTNEQFF
TRBJ2-6 TRBD1 NA TRBV11-3 TGTGCCAGCAGCTTAGATGGGACAGGGACCTACTCTGGGGCCAACGTCCTGACTTTC CASSLDGTGTYSGANVLTF
TRBJ2-1 NA once TRBV11-3 TGTGCCAGCAGCTGGGGGGACAATCGTGAGCAGTTCTTC CASSWGDNREQFF
TRBJ2-1 TRBD2 NA TRBV12-3/TRBV12-4 TGTGCCAGCAGCCCTAGCGGGGGGTTATCCTCCTACAATGAGCAGTTCTTC CASSPSGGLSSYNEQFF
TRBJ2-3 TRBD1 NA TRBV20-1 TGCAGTGCTAGTCGGGCGAGACAGGGTTATACGCAGTATTTT CSASRARQGYTQYF
TRBJ2-5 NA NA TRBV5-5 TGTGCCAGCAGCTTTGGGGGGAGAGGCGAGACCCAGTACTTC CASSFGGRGETQYF
TRBJ2-7 TRBD2 NA TRBV20-1 TGCAGTGCTTTAGTGACTAGCGAGAGCTCCTACGAGCAGTACTTC CSALVTSESSYEQYF
TRBJ2-5 NA NA TRBV20-1 TGCAGTGCCACTAGCTCTCGAGGACCAGAGACCCAGTACTTC CSATSSRGPETQYF
TRBJ2-1 NA NA TRBV5-1 TGCGCCAGCAGCACCTGGCGGGACAATGAGCAGTTCTTC CASSTWRDNEQFF
TRBJ1-3 NA NA TRBV12-3/TRBV12-4 TGTGCCAGCAGTTTAGTAGGCCACTCTGGAAACACCATATATTTT CASSLVGHSGNTIYF
TRBJ1-2 NA few TRBV30 TGTGCCTGGAGTGTAACCAGTGTTTATGGCTACACCTTC CAWSVTSVYGYTF